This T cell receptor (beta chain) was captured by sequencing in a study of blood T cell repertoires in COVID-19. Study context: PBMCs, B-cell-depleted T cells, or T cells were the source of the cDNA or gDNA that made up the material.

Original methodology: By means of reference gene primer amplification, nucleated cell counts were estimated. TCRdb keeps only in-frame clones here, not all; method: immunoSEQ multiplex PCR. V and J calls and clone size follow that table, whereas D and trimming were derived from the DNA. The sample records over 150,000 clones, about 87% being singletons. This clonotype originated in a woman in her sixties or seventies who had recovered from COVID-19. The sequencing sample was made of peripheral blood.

The DNA of the CDR3 is TGTGCCAGCAGCTTTCGGACAGGGGCCCACGAGCAGTACTTC. This encodes CASSFRTGAHEQYF. This chain links TRBV13 with TRBJ2-7; 9 bases match TRBD1. After removal of 3 bases from V and 5 bases from J, the junction contained 5 bases not matched to a gene. Germline lookup yields CDR1 PRHDT and CDR2 FYEKMQ (reference sequence). This CDR3 region has 14 residues.